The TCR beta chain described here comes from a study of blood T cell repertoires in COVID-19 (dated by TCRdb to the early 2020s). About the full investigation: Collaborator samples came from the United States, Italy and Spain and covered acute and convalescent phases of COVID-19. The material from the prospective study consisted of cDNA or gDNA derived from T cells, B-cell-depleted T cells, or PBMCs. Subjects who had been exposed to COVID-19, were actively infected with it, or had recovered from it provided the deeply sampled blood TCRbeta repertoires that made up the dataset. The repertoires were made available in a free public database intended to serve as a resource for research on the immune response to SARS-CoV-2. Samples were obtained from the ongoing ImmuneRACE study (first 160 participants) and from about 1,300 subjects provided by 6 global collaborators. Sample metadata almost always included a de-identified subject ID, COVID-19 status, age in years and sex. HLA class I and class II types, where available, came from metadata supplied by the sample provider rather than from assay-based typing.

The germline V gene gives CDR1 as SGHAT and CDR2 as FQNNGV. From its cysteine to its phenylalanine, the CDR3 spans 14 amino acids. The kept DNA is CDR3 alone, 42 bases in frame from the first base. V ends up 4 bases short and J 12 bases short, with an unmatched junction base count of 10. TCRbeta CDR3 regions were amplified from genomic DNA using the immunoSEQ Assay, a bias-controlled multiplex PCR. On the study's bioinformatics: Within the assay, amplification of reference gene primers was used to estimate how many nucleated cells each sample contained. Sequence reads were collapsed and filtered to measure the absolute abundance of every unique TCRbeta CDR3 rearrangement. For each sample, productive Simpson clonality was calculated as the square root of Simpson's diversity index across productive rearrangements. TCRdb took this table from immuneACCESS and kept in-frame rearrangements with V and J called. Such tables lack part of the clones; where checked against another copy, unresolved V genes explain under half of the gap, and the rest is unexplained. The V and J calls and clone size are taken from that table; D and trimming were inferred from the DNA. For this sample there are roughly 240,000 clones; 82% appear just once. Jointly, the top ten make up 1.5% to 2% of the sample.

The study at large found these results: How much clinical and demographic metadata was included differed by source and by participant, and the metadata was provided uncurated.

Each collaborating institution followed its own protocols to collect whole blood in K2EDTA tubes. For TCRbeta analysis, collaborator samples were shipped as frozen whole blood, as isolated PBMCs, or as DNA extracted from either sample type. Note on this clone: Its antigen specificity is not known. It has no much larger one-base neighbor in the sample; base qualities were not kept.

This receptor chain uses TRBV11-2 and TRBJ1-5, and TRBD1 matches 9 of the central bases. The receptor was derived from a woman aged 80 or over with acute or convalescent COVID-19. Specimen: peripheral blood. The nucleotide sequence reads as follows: TGTGCCAGCAGCTCCGGGACAGGGCCTTTGGTCCAGCATTTT. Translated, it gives CASSSGTGPLVQHF.